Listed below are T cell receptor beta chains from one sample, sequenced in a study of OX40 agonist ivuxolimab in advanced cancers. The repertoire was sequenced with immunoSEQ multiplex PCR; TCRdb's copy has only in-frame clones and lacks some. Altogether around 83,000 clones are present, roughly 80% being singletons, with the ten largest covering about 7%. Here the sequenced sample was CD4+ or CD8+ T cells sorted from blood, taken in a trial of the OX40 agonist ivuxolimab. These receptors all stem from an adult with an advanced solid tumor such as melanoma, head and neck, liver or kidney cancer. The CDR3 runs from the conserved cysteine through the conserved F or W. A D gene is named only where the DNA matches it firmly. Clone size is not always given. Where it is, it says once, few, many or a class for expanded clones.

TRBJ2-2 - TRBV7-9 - TGTGCCAGCAGCTTAAGGCAGGGGAGGAGGTCTGGGGAGCTGTTTTTT CASSLRQGRRSGELFF
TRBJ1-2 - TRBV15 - TGTGCCACCAGCAGAAACAATTGGGTAGGCAACTATGGCTACACCTTC CATSRNNWVGNYGYTF
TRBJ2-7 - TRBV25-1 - TGTGCCAGCGGTAGGGTCGAGCAGTACTTC CASGRVEQYF
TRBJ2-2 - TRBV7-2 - TGTGCCAGCAGCTTAAACGCAGGGGACTTTATCGCCGGGGAGCTGTTTTTT CASSLNAGDFIAGELFF
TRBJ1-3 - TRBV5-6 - TGTGCCAGCAGCTTGAGGGGCGTCTCTGGAAACACCATATATTTT CASSLRGVSGNTIYF
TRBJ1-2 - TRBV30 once TGTGCCTGGAGGTATGGAACCGGCGGGGACACCTTC CAWRYGTGGDTF
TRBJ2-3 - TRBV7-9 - TGTGCCAGCAGCTTTTTGACAGGAGTGTATTTT CASSFLTGVYF
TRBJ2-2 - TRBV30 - TGTGCCTGGAGTACGGGCTCGAACACCGGGGAGCTGTTTTTT CAWSTGSNTGELFF
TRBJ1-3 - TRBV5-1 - TGCGCCAGCAGCTTGGCTTCGGGGGACGGAAACACCATATATTTT CASSLASGDGNTIYF
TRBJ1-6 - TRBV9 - TGTGCCAGCAGCGCTTTTCAGGGATGGAATAATTCACCCCTCCACTTT CASSAFQGWNNSPLHF
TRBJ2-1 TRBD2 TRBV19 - TGTGCCAGTAAAATAGCGGGAGGATTAGCTAATGAGCAGTTCTTC CASKIAGGLANEQFF
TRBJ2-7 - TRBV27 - TGTGCCAGCAGTCCTACCCCCCAGGGGGGCGAGCAGTACTTC CASSPTPQGGEQYF
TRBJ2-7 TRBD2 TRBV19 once TGTGCCAGTAGTGTACTAGCGGGGTACTCCTACGAGCAGTACTTC CASSVLAGYSYEQYF
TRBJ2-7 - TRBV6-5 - TGTGCCAGCCGGGGAAGCTCCTACGAGCAGTACTTC CASRGSSYEQYF
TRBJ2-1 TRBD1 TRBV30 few TGTGCCTGGAGTGTATATTGGGGGACAGGGGACAATGAGCAGTTCTTC CAWSVYWGTGDNEQFF
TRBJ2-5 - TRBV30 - TGTGCCTGGAGTGTAGGTACCGGGTGGGGCCAAGAGACCCAGTACTTC CAWSVGTGWGQETQYF
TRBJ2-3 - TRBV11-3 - TGTGCTACTCAGGGGCTTTGGACAGATACGCAGTATTTT CATQGLWTDTQYF
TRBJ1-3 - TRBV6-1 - TGTGCCAGCAGTGAGGATCTATCTGGAAACACCATATATTTT CASSEDLSGNTIYF
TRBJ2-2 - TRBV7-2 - TGTGCCAGCAGCTTAGAGGGATACGGGGAGCTGTTTTTT CASSLEGYGELFF
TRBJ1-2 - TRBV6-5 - TGTGCCAGCAGTACCCGAGAGGGATGGCACTATGGCTACACCTTC CASSTREGWHYGYTF
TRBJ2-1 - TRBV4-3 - TGCGCCAGCAGCCAAGCGGGAGAGAAAAATGAGCAGTTCTTC CASSQAGEKNEQFF
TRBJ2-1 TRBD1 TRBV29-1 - TGCAGCGGCGGGACAGGGGAGGATGAGCAGTTCTTC CSGGTGEDEQFF
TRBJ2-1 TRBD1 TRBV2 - TGTACCAGCAGGCAGGGTACAGGGGGCTCCTACAATGAGCAGTTCTTC CTSRQGTGGSYNEQFF
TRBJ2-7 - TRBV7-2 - TGTGCCAGCAGCTTAGCTTTGTTCGATGGAACAGAGGACTACGAGCAGTACTTC CASSLALFDGTEDYEQYF
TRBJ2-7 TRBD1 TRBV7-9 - TGTGCCAGCAGCTTAGCGTGGACAGGGGGAGGTGACGAGCAGTACTTC CASSLAWTGGGDEQYF
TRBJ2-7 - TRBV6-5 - TGTGCCAGCAGTTTTGGCTGGGGCGAGCAGTACTTC CASSFGWGEQYF
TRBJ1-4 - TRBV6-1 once TGTGCCAGCAGTGAATCGTTCGCAACTAATGAAAAACTGTTTTTT CASSESFATNEKLFF
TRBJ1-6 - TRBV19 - TGTGCCAACCGGCCGTCTGGGGGCAATTCACCCCTCCACTTT CANRPSGGNSPLHF
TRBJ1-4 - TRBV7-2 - TGTGCCAGCAGCTTTGTCCCTCAAGCTAATGAAAAACTGTTTTTT CASSFVPQANEKLFF
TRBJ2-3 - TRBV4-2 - TGTGCCAGCAGCCAAGGGCAGGCCGCCGGGGGAGATACGCAGTATTTT CASSQGQAAGGDTQYF
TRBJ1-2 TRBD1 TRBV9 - TGTGCCAGCAGCCCTCGGACGGGACAGGGGGGCGGCTACACCTTC CASSPRTGQGGGYTF
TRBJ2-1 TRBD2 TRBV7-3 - TGTGCCAGCAGCGTCGTAGCGGGCGATGAGCAGTTCTTC CASSVVAGDEQFF
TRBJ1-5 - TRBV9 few TGTGCCAGCAATCAGCCCCAGCATTTT CASNQPQHF
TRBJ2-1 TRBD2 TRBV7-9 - TGTGCCAGCAGCACCCCTAGCGGGGGAAGAGGTGAGCAGTTCTTC CASSTPSGGRGEQFF
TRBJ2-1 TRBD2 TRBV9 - TGTGCCAGCAGCGAGACTAGCGTTTACAATGAGCAGTTCTTC CASSETSVYNEQFF
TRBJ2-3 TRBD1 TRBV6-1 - TGTGCCACGGACAGGGGGCTAGCAGATACGCAGTATTTT CATDRGLADTQYF
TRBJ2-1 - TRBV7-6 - TGTGCCAGCAGCTCTTACCGGGACTTAGATGAGCAGTTCTTC CASSSYRDLDEQFF
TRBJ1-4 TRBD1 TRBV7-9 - TGTGCCAGCAGCCACCCAGGGGGTAGAGGAAAACTGTTTTTT CASSHPGGRGKLFF